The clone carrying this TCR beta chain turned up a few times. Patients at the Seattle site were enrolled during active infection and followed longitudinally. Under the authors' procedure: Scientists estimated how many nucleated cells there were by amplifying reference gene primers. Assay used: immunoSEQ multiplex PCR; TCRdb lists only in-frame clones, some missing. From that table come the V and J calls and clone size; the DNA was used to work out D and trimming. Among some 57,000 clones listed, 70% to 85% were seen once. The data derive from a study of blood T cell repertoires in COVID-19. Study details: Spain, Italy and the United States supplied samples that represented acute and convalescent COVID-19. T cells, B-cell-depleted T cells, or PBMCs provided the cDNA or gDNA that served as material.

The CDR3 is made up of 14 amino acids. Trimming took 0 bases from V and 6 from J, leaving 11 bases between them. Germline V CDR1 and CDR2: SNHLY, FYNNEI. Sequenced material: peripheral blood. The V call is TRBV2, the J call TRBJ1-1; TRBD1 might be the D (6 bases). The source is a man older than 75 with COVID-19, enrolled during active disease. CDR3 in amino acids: CASSEAYRDAEAFF. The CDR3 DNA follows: TGTGCCAGCAGTGAAGCTTACAGGGACGCTGAAGCTTTCTTT. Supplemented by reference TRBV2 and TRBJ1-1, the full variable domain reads EPEVTQTPSHQVTQMGQEVILRCVPISNHLYFYWYRQILGQKVEFLVSFYNNEISEKSEIFDDQFSVERPDGSNFTLKIRSTKLEDSAMYFCASSEAYRDAEAFFGQGTRLTVV.